This TCR beta chain derives from a study of T cells in Graves' hyperthyroidism and ophthalmopathy. Investigators excluded patients with uncontrolled infection, other autoimmune disease, pregnancy or lactation. Overall study results and limits: From stable hyperthyroidism, ophthalmopathy was set apart by a 13 V-J model. The majority of expanded thyroid clonotypes above 0.001 also appeared in blood.

This clonotype was found many times. Its specificity is unknown. V dropped 0 bases and J dropped 2 bases, with 6 bases sitting between them. The CDR3 is made up of 14 amino acids. The germline V gene encodes CDR1 SGHTS and CDR2 YDEGEE. The TCR beta CDR3 regions underwent amplification using RNA transcripts as the source. First-round RT-PCR with HTBI primers amplified the TCR CDR3 region. Via MiXCR, TCRdb re-called the multiplex PCR reads, giving one row per CDR3 protein. In the table there are a few hundred thousand distinct CDR3 sequences, less than 20% of which are singletons. The V and J genes are TRBV5-8 and TRBJ2-1, with D perhaps matching TRBD1 (5 bases). The source material was blood. This TCR came from a man between 18 and 29 years old with Graves' ophthalmopathy. In nucleotides, the CDR3 is TGTGCCAGCAGCTTGGTACAGGCCTACAATGAGCAGTTCTTC. It is translated as CASSLVQAYNEQFF. Using reference TRBV5-8 and TRBJ2-1 for the parts outside the CDR3, the full variable domain is EAGVTQSPTHLIKTRGQQATLRCSPISGHTSVYWYQQALGLGLQFLLWYDEGEERNRGNFPPRFSGRQFPNYSSELNVNALELEDSALYLCASSLVQAYNEQFFGPGTRLTVL.